The 9 T cell receptor beta chains given below trace back to one sample, sequenced in a study of identical twins. One entry per CDR3 protein, called by TCRdb with MiXCR from the 5' RACE reads. The table records approximately 240,000 distinct CDR3 sequences, over 12% of them present only once. Sequencing was carried out using memory (CD45RO+) T cells sorted from blood. Receptors were obtained from a young woman in good health.

In this sample, this clonotype turned up a few times. The chain joins TRBV27 to TRBJ1-1; no definite D call. V lost 4 bases and J lost 1, with 13 bases in between. The CDR3 extends over 15 amino acids. Germline V gene sequence: CDR1 MNHEY, CDR2 SMNVEV (reference sequence). The CDR3 loop reads CASSSKSLGNTEAFF. CDR3 sequence (DNA): TGTGCCAGCAGTTCAAAGAGTCTAGGGAACACTGAAGCTTTCTTT.

The genes are TRBV12-3 or TRBV12-4 and TRBJ2-1; 7 bases are a match to TRBD2. The length of the CDR3 is 13 residues. Trimming cost V 6 bases and J 6 bases; bases outside gene matches: 5. The CDR3 DNA reads TGTGCCAGCAGCCGGACTAGAGGCAATGAGCAGTTCTTC. Translating gives CASSRTRGNEQFF.

There are a few counts of this clonotype. This chain joins TRBV20-1 and TRBJ2-7, with no clear D. Germline lookup yields CDR1 DFQATT and CDR2 SNEGSKA (reference sequence). The CDR3 runs to 13 residues. The germline V and J ends were trimmed by 0 bases and 1 base, with 7 bases remaining between them. CDR3 residues: CSARDVQSYEQYF. The CDR3 DNA sequence: TGCAGTGCTAGAGATGTCCAGTCCTACGAGCAGTACTTC.

In its sample, this clonotype was seen many times. This sequence joins TRBV3-1 and TRBJ1-1, with D hard to call. The CDR3 has 15 amino acids. Germline-derived CDR1 and CDR2 are LGHDT and YNNKEL (reference sequence). V lost 0 bases and J lost 1, with 9 bases in between. The CDR3 spells CASSQDSGRNTEAFF. CDR3 nucleotide sequence: TGTGCCAGCAGCCAAGATTCCGGACGGAACACTGAAGCTTTCTTT. Drawing the rest from reference TRBV3-1 and TRBJ1-1, the complete variable domain is DTAVSQTPKYLVTQMGNDKSIKCEQNLGHDTMYWYKQDSKKFLKIMFSYNNKELIINETVPNRFSPKSPDKAHLNLHINSLELGDSAVYFCASSQDSGRNTEAFFGQGTRLTVV.

This clonotype was seen ten or more times. The J gene is TRBJ2-1, the V gene TRBV10-3, with D possibly matching TRBD2 (6 bases). CDR3 size: 13 residues. The V gene lost 3 bases and the J gene lost 13 bases, with 16 bases spanning the gap. Looked up from germline, CDR1 is ENHRY and CDR2 is SYGVKD. The CDR3 here is CAISDLEGPSQFF. The CDR3 nucleotides read TGTGCCATCAGTGATCTGGAGGGCCCGTCCCAGTTCTTC.

The rearrangement links TRBV2 to TRBJ2-7; weak D call: TRBD1 (6 bases). There are 13 residues in the CDR3. Per germline, CDR1 SNHLY and CDR2 FYNNEI. The V and J ends lost 2 bases and 3 bases respectively, with 8 bases between them. The CDR3 reads CASSELGGYEQYF. Written as DNA, the CDR3 is TGTGCCAGCAGTGAACTAGGGGGCTACGAGCAGTACTTC.

As regards this clonotype: This may stem from a read error, because a much larger clone lies one nucleotide away. The V and J genes are TRBV10-3 and TRBJ2-3; D gene unclear. CDR1 and CDR2 (germline): ENHRY, SYGVKD. The length of the CDR3 is 17 residues. For the CDR3, the DNA is TGTGCCATCAGTGAGGATAAACAGCGAACTCCCACAGATACGCAGTTTTTT. It is translated as CAISEDKQRTPTDTQFF.

This clonotype came up a few times. This chain uses TRBV29-1 with TRBJ2-1, with D possibly being TRBD2 (6 bases). The germline V gene encodes CDR1 SQVTM and CDR2 ANQGSEA. V lost 1 base and J 15 bases, leaving 13 bases between the germline ends. CDR3 size: 11 residues. CDR3 nucleotides: TGCAGCGTTGAAGGGGGGACCGGGGGGTTCTTC. Amino acids: CSVEGGTGGFF.

This clonotype was seen more than once but under ten times. J is TRBJ2-5 and V is TRBV5-8; D is ambiguous. Germline V gene lookup returns CDR1 SGHTS and CDR2 YDEGEE. CDR3 length: 16 amino acids. V lost 4 bases to trimming and J lost 5 bases, with 21 bases between them. In DNA, the CDR3 is TGTGCCAGCAGCCAAACCATAGCAGGTGGTTTGGAGACCCAGTACTTC. It translates to CASSQTIAGGLETQYF.